This T cell receptor (beta chain) was sequenced during a study of STAT3 mutations in large granular lymphocyte leukemia. Notes on this clone: What it recognizes is unknown.

Study-level points and caveats: Samples missed the first appearance of the clone. At least one immunodominant TCR beta clonotype appeared in every T-cell large granular lymphocyte leukemia patient. All newly emerging clones after therapy were STAT3 wild type.

Each sample's TCRbeta library yielded on average around 41,000 productive templates. Clones were read by immunoSEQ multiplex PCR, and TCRdb kept only the in-frame ones, dropping some. The table has roughly 10,000 clones, approximately 50% seen once. The specimen sequenced was peripheral blood mononuclear cells. The clonotype comes from a boy younger than 18 with T-cell large granular lymphocyte leukemia. Some clones in this sample may be carry-over from other donors' samples.

CDR3 bases: TGCGCCAGCAGCTTGGGGGGTATCCATAATTCACCCCTCCACTTT. It translates to CASSLGGIHNSPLHF. The gene calls are TRBV5-1 and TRBJ1-6; D is unclear. Between the trimmed V and J ends, which lost 0 bases and 5 bases, there was a span of 9 bases. CDR3 length: 15 amino acids. The germline V gene has CDR1 SGHRS and CDR2 YFSETQ.